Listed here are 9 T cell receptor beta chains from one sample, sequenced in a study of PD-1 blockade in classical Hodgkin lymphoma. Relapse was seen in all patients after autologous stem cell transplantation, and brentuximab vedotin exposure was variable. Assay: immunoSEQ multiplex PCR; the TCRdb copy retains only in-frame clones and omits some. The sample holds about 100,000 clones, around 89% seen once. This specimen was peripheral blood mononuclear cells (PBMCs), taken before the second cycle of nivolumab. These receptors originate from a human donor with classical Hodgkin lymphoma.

DNA for the CDR3: TGTGCCAGCAAACCGGGACAGCATTACGAGCAGTACTTC. This encodes CASKPGQHYEQYF. V and J are TRBV6-6 and TRBJ2-7; 7 bases are shared with TRBD1. Germline V lookup: CDR1 MNHNY, CDR2 SVGAGI (reference sequence). The trim removed 7 bases at V and 4 bases at J, leaving 7 bases unmatched. The CDR3 totals 13 residues.

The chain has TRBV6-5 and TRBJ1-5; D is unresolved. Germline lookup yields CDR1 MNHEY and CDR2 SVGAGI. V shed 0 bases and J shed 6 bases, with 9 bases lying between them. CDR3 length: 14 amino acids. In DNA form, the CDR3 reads TGTGCCAGCAGTTACTCGACATCAAGTCAGCCCCAGCATTTT. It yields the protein CASSYSTSSQPQHF.

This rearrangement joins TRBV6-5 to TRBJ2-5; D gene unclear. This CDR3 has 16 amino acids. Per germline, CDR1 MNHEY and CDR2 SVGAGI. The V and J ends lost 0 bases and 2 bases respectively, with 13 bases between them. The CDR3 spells CASSYSRYWIQETQYF. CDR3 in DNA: TGTGCCAGCAGTTACTCCCGGTACTGGATACAAGAGACCCAGTACTTC.

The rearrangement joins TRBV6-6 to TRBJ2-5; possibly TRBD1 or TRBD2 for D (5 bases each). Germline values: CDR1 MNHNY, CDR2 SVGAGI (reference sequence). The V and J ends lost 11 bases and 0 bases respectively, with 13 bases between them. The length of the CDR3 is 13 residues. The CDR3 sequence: CASRDPYQETQYF. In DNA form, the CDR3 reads TGTGCCTCCAGGGACCCGTACCAAGAGACCCAGTACTTC.

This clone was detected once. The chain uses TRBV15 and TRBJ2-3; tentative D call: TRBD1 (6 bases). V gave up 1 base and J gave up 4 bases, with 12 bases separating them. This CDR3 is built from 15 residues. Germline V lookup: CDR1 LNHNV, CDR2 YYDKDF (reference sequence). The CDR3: CATSRGGTSADTQYF. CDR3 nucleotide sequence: TGTGCCACCAGCAGAGGTGGGACATCGGCAGATACGCAGTATTTT.

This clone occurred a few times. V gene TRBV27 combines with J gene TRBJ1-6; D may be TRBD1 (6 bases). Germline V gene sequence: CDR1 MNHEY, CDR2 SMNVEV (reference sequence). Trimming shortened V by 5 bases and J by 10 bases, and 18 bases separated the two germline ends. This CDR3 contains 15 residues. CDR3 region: CASSPAGGLGSPLHF. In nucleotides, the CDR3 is TGTGCCAGCAGTCCCGCGGGGGGCTTGGGCTCACCCCTCCACTTT.

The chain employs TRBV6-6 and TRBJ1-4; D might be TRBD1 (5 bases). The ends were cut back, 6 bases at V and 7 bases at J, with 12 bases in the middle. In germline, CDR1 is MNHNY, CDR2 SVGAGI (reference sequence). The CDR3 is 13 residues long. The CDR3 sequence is CASRTGTFEKLFF. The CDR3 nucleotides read TGTGCCAGCAGAACCGGGACTTTTGAAAAACTGTTTTTT.

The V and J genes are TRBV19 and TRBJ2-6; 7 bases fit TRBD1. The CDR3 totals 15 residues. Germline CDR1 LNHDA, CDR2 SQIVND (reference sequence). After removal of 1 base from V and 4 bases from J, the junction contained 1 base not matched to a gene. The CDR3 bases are TGTGCCAGTAGTATAGCGGACAGGGGGGCCAACGTCCTGACTTTC. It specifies CASSIADRGANVLTF. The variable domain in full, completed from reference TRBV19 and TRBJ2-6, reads DGGITQSPKYLFRKEGQNVTLSCEQNLNHDAMYWYRQDPGQGLRLIYYSQIVNDFQKGDIAEGYSVSREKKESFPLTVTSAQKNPTAFYLCASSIADRGANVLTFGAGSRLTVL.

The CDR3 is CASSFPDSYQPQHF. CDR3 coding DNA: TGTGCCAGCAGCTTTCCGGACAGTTATCAGCCCCAGCATTTT. The chain is built from TRBV11-2 and TRBJ1-5; D is possibly TRBD1 (6 bases). The germline V and J ends were trimmed by 3 bases and 5 bases, with 11 bases remaining between them. The CDR3 length is 14 residues. Germline CDR1 SGHAT, CDR2 FQNNGV.